Following are 20 T cell receptor beta chains from one sample sequenced in a study of shared clonotypes between healthy human individuals (dated by TCRdb to the early 2020s). Library creation used the immunoSEQ multiplex PCR assay. The immuneACCESS repertoire file appears here via TCRdb, limited to in-frame rearrangements. These files lack a portion of the clones; in checked studies, under half of the deficit traces to unresolved V genes, and the cause of the others is not known. This sample has about 710,000 clones in its table, and approximately 72% of those were observed once. Approximately 1.8% of the sample is in the top ten clones. The sequenced material came from memory CD4+ T cells sorted from blood. Per the publication, the cell subset or site label means: CD45RA-negative fraction. These receptor sequences come from a woman in her twenties or thirties in good health.

This chain uses TRBV19 with TRBJ2-5, with 7 bases identical to TRBD1. The J call may be incorrect, as the DNA end agrees better with TRBJ2-7. The V gene's germline CDR1 is LNHDA and CDR2 SQIVND (reference sequence). The CDR3 runs to 13 residues. The DNA of the CDR3 is TGTGCCAGCGAGAGACAGGGTACCAACGAGCAGTACTTC. It codes for CASERQGTNEQYF.

This chain connects TRBV4-3 to TRBJ1-2; tentative D call: TRBD1 (6 bases). CDR3 length: 12 residues. CDR1 is LGHNA, CDR2 YSLEER, per germline. The V and J ends lost 5 bases and 6 bases respectively, with 10 bases between them. The CDR3, as DNA: TGCGCCAGCAGCACGCGGACAGATGGCTACACCTTC. Encoded protein: CASSTRTDGYTF.

This clone was seen repeatedly, ten times or more. V is TRBV5-1 and J is TRBJ1-5; tentative D call: TRBD1 (6 bases). The CDR3 contains 14 residues. The germline CDR1 and CDR2 sequences are SGHRS and YFSETQ. V lost 3 bases to trimming and J lost 4 bases, with 11 bases between them. CDR3 amino acids: CASSSGQPNQPQHF. CDR3 coding DNA: TGCGCCAGCAGCTCAGGACAGCCAAATCAGCCCCAGCATTTT. Using reference TRBV5-1 and TRBJ1-5 for the parts outside the CDR3, the full variable domain is KAGVTQTPRYLIKTRGQQVTLSCSPISGHRSVSWYQQTPGQGLQFLFEYFSETQRNKGNFPGRFSGRQFSNSRSEMNVSTLELGDSALYLCASSSGQPNQPQHFGDGTRLSIL.

The genes are TRBV11-2 and TRBJ2-7; 7 bases line up with TRBD1. The CDR3 has 13 residues. With V trimmed by 5 bases and J by 6 bases, 7 bases remained unmatched. Germline lookup yields CDR1 SGHAT and CDR2 FQNNGV. Here the CDR3 DNA reads TGTGCCAGCAGCCCCTCAGGGGGACCCGAGCAGTACTTC. Encoded protein: CASSPSGGPEQYF. Supplemented by reference TRBV11-2 and TRBJ2-7, the full variable domain reads EAGVAQSPRYKIIEKRQSVAFWCNPISGHATLYWYQQILGQGPKLLIQFQNNGVVDDSQLPKDRFSAERLKGVDSTLKIQPAKLEDSAVYLCASSPSGGPEQYFGPGTRLTVT.

The chain couples TRBV10-3 to TRBJ2-3; TRBD2 agrees at 14 bases. Germline CDR1 reads ENHRY; CDR2 reads SYGVKD. V lost 6 bases, J lost 3 bases, and 14 bases stayed unmatched. The CDR3 is made up of 19 amino acids. The CDR3 spells CAISPGGTSGRLVTDTQYF. For the CDR3, the DNA is TGTGCCATCAGCCCCGGGGGGACTAGCGGGAGATTAGTGACAGATACGCAGTATTTT.

The chain links TRBV29-1 to TRBJ1-2, with a tentative D call TRBD1 (6 bases). Trimming took 6 bases from V and 0 from J, leaving 17 bases between them. This CDR3 has 15 residues. The germline V gene encodes CDR1 SQVTM and CDR2 ANQGSEA. The CDR3 loop is CSVGASPPANYGYTF. In nucleotides, the CDR3 is TGCAGCGTGGGGGCCTCCCCCCCAGCTAACTATGGCTACACCTTC.

As concerns this clone: The same CDR3 can be traced to other DNA sequences in this sample. V usage is TRBV5-6 and J usage is TRBJ2-7, with 8 bases fitting TRBD2. This CDR3 comprises 14 residues. Germline CDR1 reads SGHDT; CDR2 reads YYEEEE. V shed 3 bases and J 2 bases; nucleotides not matched to a gene: 4. CDR3 sequence: CASSSGLGAYEQYF. The CDR3, as DNA: TGTGCCAGCAGCTCGGGACTAGGGGCCTACGAGCAGTACTTC.

This clone was seen only a few times. The chain has TRBV6-1 and TRBJ2-3, with 7 bases aligning to TRBD2. CDR1 is MNHNS, CDR2 SASEGT, per germline. The CDR3 sequence is 16 residues long. V was pared by 3 bases and J by 0 bases, with 6 bases of the junction left unmatched. This chain's CDR3 is CASSERPGGSTDTQYF. Here the CDR3 DNA reads TGTGCCAGCAGTGAGAGGCCGGGAGGTAGCACAGATACGCAGTATTTT.

This clone was observed a few times. The chain uses TRBV2 and TRBJ2-5; TRBD2 matches 8 bases. The J segment lost 5 bases and the V segment lost 6 bases, leaving 8 bases of the junction unmatched. In germline, CDR1 is SNHLY, CDR2 FYNNEI. The CDR3 runs to 14 residues. The CDR3 bases are TGTGCCAGCAGCCAATTGCGGGGGGTCGAGACCCAGTACTTC. Protein: CASSQLRGVETQYF. The full variable domain, its missing parts supplied by reference TRBV2 and TRBJ2-5, is EPEVTQTPSHQVTQMGQEVILRCVPISNHLYFYWYRQILGQKVEFLVSFYNNEISEKSEIFDDQFSVERPDGSNFTLKIRSTKLEDSAMYFCASSQLRGVETQYFGPGTRLLVL.

In the case of this clone: At the DNA level, this CDR3 is encoded by other sequences in the same sample as well. The J gene is TRBJ2-5, the V gene TRBV5-1; D gene ambiguous. The CDR3 covers 14 residues. CDR1 and CDR2 from the germline V gene are SGHRS and YFSETQ. Trimming stripped 0 bases from V and 1 base from J, with 7 bases between. In DNA, the CDR3 is TGCGCCAGCAGCTTGGTCCCTAGCCAAGAGACCCAGTACTTC. This gives the protein CASSLVPSQETQYF.

The genes are TRBV13 and TRBJ1-4, with D perhaps TRBD1 (5 bases). Per germline, CDR1 PRHDT and CDR2 FYEKMQ (reference sequence). This CDR3 comprises 14 residues. Trimming removed 5 bases at V and 6 bases at J, with 13 bases between. CDR3: CASSLGLGHEKLFF. Here the CDR3 DNA reads TGTGCCAGCAGCCTGGGACTGGGCCATGAAAAACTGTTTTTT. Variable domain in full (rest from reference TRBV13 and TRBJ1-4): AAGVIQSPRHLIKEKRETATLKCYPIPRHDTVYWYQQGPGQDPQFLISFYEKMQSDKGSIPDRFSAQQFSDYHSELNMSSLELGDSALYFCASSLGLGHEKLFFGSGTQLSVL.

This chain links TRBV6-6 with TRBJ1-2; the match to TRBD1 covers 7 bases. The germline CDR1 and CDR2 sequences are MNHNY and SVGAGI (reference sequence). Trimming at V came to 5 bases and at J to 8 bases, leaving 8 bases not matched to a gene. This CDR3 region has 13 residues. The chain's CDR3 is CASSTRTGGGYTF. DNA of the CDR3: TGTGCCAGCAGTACCAGGACAGGCGGCGGCTACACCTTC.

The chain joins TRBV5-4 to TRBJ1-1; tentatively, D is TRBD1 (6 bases). The CDR3 loop spans 18 amino acids. V dropped 4 bases and J dropped 1 base, with 23 bases sitting between them. The germline gives CDR1 SGHNT, CDR2 YYREEE (reference sequence). DNA for the CDR3: TGTGCCAGCAGCCGTGCCCTGGGGTTGGGGGGCGCGAACACTGAAGCTTTCTTT. Translated: CASSRALGLGGANTEAFF.

The chain uses TRBV19 and TRBJ2-7; possible D gene TRBD1, 6 bases. CDR1 is LNHDA, CDR2 SQIVND, per germline (reference sequence). The CDR3 is made up of 14 amino acids. Between the trimmed V and J ends, which lost 5 bases and 3 bases, there was a span of 14 bases. Here the CDR3 reads CASSGGSRVYEQYF. The CDR3 bases are TGTGCCAGTAGTGGGGGCTCTCGAGTCTACGAGCAGTACTTC.

This clone has a single count. The chain employs TRBV28 and TRBJ1-3; D is unresolved. Germline CDR1 MDHEN, CDR2 SYDVKM. The CDR3 has 16 residues. V was shortened by 6 bases and J by 0 bases, with 15 bases between the two germline ends. As DNA, the CDR3 is TGTGCCAGCAGCTACATGACAAAGTCCTCTGGAAACACCATATATTTT. Translation gives CASSYMTKSSGNTIYF.

CDR3 in DNA: TGTGCCAGCACCACGGAGGGCCATAGCACAGATACGCAGTATTTT. Translated: CASTTEGHSTDTQYF. The rearrangement uses TRBV7-3 and TRBJ2-3; a possible D gene is TRBD2 (6 bases). This CDR3 has 15 amino acids. V gave up 7 bases and J gave up 0 bases, with 14 bases separating them. CDR1 SGHTA and CDR2 FQGTGA come from the germline V gene.

The rearrangement joins TRBV27 to TRBJ1-2; 8 positions match TRBD1. This CDR3 has 13 amino acids. V lost 4 bases, J lost 7 bases, and 5 bases stayed unmatched. CDR1 and CDR2 from the germline V gene are MNHEY and SMNVEV (reference sequence). The CDR3 reads CASSSGQEGGYTF. CDR3 nucleotides: TGTGCCAGCAGTTCGGGACAGGAGGGTGGCTACACCTTC.

This chain connects TRBV18 to TRBJ1-5; a weak D match, TRBD1 (6 bases). The ends were cut back, 4 bases at V and 3 bases at J, with 19 bases in the middle. CDR3 length: 17 residues. Per germline, CDR1 KGHSH and CDR2 LQKENI. CDR3: CASSLFPGGMINQPQHF. The CDR3 DNA follows: TGTGCCAGCTCACTTTTCCCGGGGGGCATGATCAATCAGCCCCAGCATTTT.

On this clone: Other DNA sequences in the same sample also yield this CDR3. The chain joins TRBV5-1 to TRBJ1-3; D is unclear. The CDR3 consists of 12 residues. Trimming took off 5 bases at V and 0 bases at J, with 3 bases between the two ends. The germline V gene encodes CDR1 SGHRS and CDR2 YFSETQ. This CDR3 reads CASRNSGNTIYF. The DNA of the CDR3 is TGCGCCAGCAGGAACTCTGGAAACACCATATATTTT.

The rearrangement joins TRBV5-1 to TRBJ2-1; 7 positions agree with TRBD2. The V gene's germline CDR1 is SGHRS and CDR2 YFSETQ. Trimming at V came to 3 bases and at J to 12 bases, leaving 15 bases not matched to a gene. CDR3 size: 15 residues. In nucleotides, the CDR3 is TGCGCCAGCAGCTCTGGAAAGTCTAGCGGACCCGGGCAGTTCTTC. This encodes CASSSGKSSGPGQFF.